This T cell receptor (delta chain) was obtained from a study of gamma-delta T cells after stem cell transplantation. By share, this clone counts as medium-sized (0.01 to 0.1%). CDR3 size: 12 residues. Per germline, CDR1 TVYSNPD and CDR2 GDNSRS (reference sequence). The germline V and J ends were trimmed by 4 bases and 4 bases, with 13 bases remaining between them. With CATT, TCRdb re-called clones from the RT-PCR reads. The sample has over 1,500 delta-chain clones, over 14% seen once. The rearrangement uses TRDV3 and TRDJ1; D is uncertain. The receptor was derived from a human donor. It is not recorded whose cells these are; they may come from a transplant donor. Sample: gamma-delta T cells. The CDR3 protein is CASTRPSDKLIF. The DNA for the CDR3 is TGTGCCTCCACTCGTCCCAGCGATAAACTCATCTTT.